This T cell receptor (beta chain) was sequenced in a study of vaccination and CD4 T cells after COVID-19. As for the study in general: Post-COVID specimens were obtained a median 101 days after diagnosis (range 35 to 161).

V lost 7 bases to trimming and J lost 12 bases, with 23 bases between them. CDR1 and CDR2 from the germline V gene are SGHTA and FQGNSA. The CDR3 is 14 amino acids. CD4+ T cells that had been cultured provided DNA sequenced with the Oncomine TCR Beta short-read assay. MiXCR, applied by TCRdb to the PCR reads, yields one record per CDR3 protein. The sample holds some 2,000 distinct CDR3 sequences, 50% to 70% seen once. Of note for this clonotype: Its antigen remains unidentified.

Treatment specified: roughly 11-day PBMC culture with coronavirus spike peptide pools or control peptides (ViraFEST assay). Gathering of the CD4+ T cells, from the unexposed donor, took place before the COVID-19 pandemic (2011-2018). Culture conditions combined 2 million to 2.5 million PBMCs per well with approximately 9.2 IU/ml IL-2 and about 9.8 ug/ml peptide pools. At both days 3 and 7, half the medium was replaced with fresh IL-2 medium. Study-wide results and limits: Researchers report that 304 of 307 vaccine-specific clones in convalescent patients proved spike mono-reactive.

The TCR comes from a human donor in good health. Sample: CD4+ T cells from blood, cultured in vitro. The chain recombines TRBV7-2 with TRBJ2-3; maybe TRBD2 (5 bases). CDR3 protein: CASNFVHGEGKQYF. Written as DNA, the CDR3 is TGTGCCAGCAACTTCGTTCACGGCGAGGGTAAACAGTATTTT.